Presented here are 8 T cell receptor beta chains from one specimen sequenced in a study of response to subunit inactivated influenza vaccine. TCRdb reprocessed the RT-PCR reads via MiXCR and lists one record per CDR3 protein. The table has roughly 670,000 distinct CDR3 sequences, about 15% seen once; the top ten hold roughly 7.2%. This sample comprised PBMCs from blood, obtained approximately 15 days before vaccination. These receptors came from a man aged 45-60 years who received an inactivated influenza vaccine.

This clonotype was seen more than once but under ten times. The V and J genes are TRBV4-3 and TRBJ2-5; D could derive from TRBD1 or TRBD2 (5 bases each). CDR1 and CDR2 (germline): LGHNA, YSLEER. Trimming took 0 bases from V and 1 from J, leaving 9 bases between them. The length of the CDR3 is 15 residues. CDR3 region: CASSQDTGTQETQYF. In DNA form, the CDR3 reads TGCGCCAGCAGCCAAGATACGGGGACCCAAGAGACCCAGTACTTC.

The chain joins TRBV20-1 to TRBJ2-2; 8 nucleotides line up with TRBD1. There are 15 residues in the CDR3. CDR1 and CDR2 (germline): DFQATT, SNEGSKA (reference sequence). V gave up 1 base and J gave up 1 base; unmatched junction bases: 2. This CDR3 reads CSARGTGMNTGELFF. The CDR3 DNA reads as TGCAGTGCTAGAGGGACAGGGATGAACACCGGGGAGCTGTTTTTT.

This clonotype was seen a handful of times. The chain employs TRBV7-9 and TRBJ2-3, with TRBD1 matching over 7 bases. Per the germline V gene, CDR1 is SEHNR and CDR2 is FQNEAQ (reference sequence). This CDR3 has 14 residues. The J segment lost 5 bases and the V segment lost 1 base, leaving 3 bases of the junction unmatched. CDR3 DNA sequence: TGTGCCAGCAGCTTAGAACAGGGGATAGATACGCAGTATTTT. It specifies CASSLEQGIDTQYF.

This clonotype was recorded a few times. The chain recombines TRBV9 with TRBJ2-1; TRBD2 matches 8 bases. The CDR3 length is 15 residues. In germline, CDR1 is SGDLS, CDR2 YYNGEE. Trimming at V came to 2 bases and at J to 6 bases, leaving 7 bases not matched to a gene. DNA of the CDR3: TGTGCCAGCAGCGTTACAGCGGGAGCGTTCAATGAGCAGTTCTTC. Protein sequence: CASSVTAGAFNEQFF.

There are a few counts of this clonotype. The chain recombines TRBV4-2 with TRBJ1-3; D uncertain. V shed 3 bases and J shed 0 bases, with 9 bases lying between them. The CDR3 has 15 amino acids. The germline gives CDR1 LGHNA, CDR2 YNFKEQ. CDR3 residues: CASSQVKGSGNTIYF. The CDR3 nucleotides are TGTGCCAGCAGCCAGGTGAAGGGCTCTGGAAACACCATATATTTT.

This clonotype has more than one count but fewer than ten. The chain joins TRBV2 to TRBJ2-1; D unresolved. CDR1 is SNHLY and CDR2 is FYNNEI in the germline V gene. This CDR3 has 14 residues. Trimming pared 5 bases from V and 0 bases from J, leaving 8 bases between. The CDR3 DNA sequence: TGTGCCAGCAGTAGGCTTAGCTCCTACAATGAGCAGTTCTTC. It is translated as CASSRLSSYNEQFF.

This sequence joins TRBV2 and TRBJ1-5, with unresolved D. There are 14 residues in the CDR3. Between the trimmed V and J ends, which lost 6 bases and 8 bases, there was a span of 17 bases. Germline V lookup: CDR1 SNHLY, CDR2 FYNNEI. The CDR3: CASSKDELREPQHF. The CDR3 DNA sequence: TGTGCCAGCAGCAAAGATGAATTGAGGGAGCCCCAGCATTTT.

This clonotype was picked up a small number of times. The chain links TRBV18 to TRBJ2-5, with D perhaps matching TRBD1 (7 bases). The CDR3 consists of 15 residues. Germline V CDR1 and CDR2: KGHSH, LQKENI. Trimming stripped 3 bases from V and 0 bases from J, with 11 bases between. CDR3 nucleotide sequence: TGTGCCAGCTCACCGGCAGGGGGGTACCAAGAGACCCAGTACTTC. Encoded protein: CASSPAGGYQETQYF.